This is a list of T cell receptor beta chains from one sample in a study of shared clonotypes between healthy human individuals. Clones were sequenced by immunoSEQ multiplex PCR, and TCRdb holds only the in-frame ones, with some missing. The profile shows about 550,000 clones, about 95% of them singletons. Sequenced input: naive CD8+ T cells sorted from blood. Receptors originate from a woman in her twenties or thirties in good health. Each CDR3 is given with its conserved first and last residue.

TRBV5-1	TRBJ1-5	CASSLVPRDRVGNQPQHF
TRBV15	TRBJ2-3	CATSREGELGTDTQYF
TRBV7-9	TRBJ1-2	CASSLDRSSNYGYTF
TRBV2	TRBJ2-3	CASRYGSASTDTQYF
TRBV27	TRBJ1-1	CASGRTGGFGYTEAFF
TRBV19	TRBJ2-1	CASTPRGYNEQFF
TRBV7-9	TRBJ1-2	CASEEQARVPNYGYTF
TRBV27	TRBJ2-3	CASTTSGGADTQYF
TRBV5-1	TRBJ2-3	CASSLDGGHGTDTQYF
TRBV5-5	TRBJ2-2	CASTPRALRDYTGELFF
TRBV21-1	TRBJ2-7	CAKDSNSYEQYF
TRBV5-1	TRBJ2-1	CASSLEGDGNEQFF
TRBV27	TRBJ2-7	CASSLVPSDYEQYF
TRBV28	TRBJ2-2	CASSPPRGGDTGELFF
TRBV11-3	TRBJ2-2	CASSATGRLAGGPGELFF
TRBV15	TRBJ2-5	CATSRGFLGETQYF
TRBV13	TRBJ1-2	CASSYLDRGYGYTF
TRBV7-8	TRBJ2-7	CASSLAASRNYEQYF
TRBV11-2	TRBJ2-5	CASRWAPREQETQYF
TRBV11-2	TRBJ2-7	CASSPKRHRPGQHSYEQYF
TRBV27	TRBJ1-4	CASSLSGQGNFREKLFF
TRBV7-6	TRBJ2-1	CASSADRSSYNEQFF
TRBV28	TRBJ2-1	CASSSPIASGIYNEQFF
TRBV28	TRBJ2-7	CASSWDYEQYF
TRBV30	.	CAWSMTQGGEQYF
TRBV15	TRBJ2-7	CATSTGFGEQYF
TRBV15	TRBJ1-1	CATKIDRMNTEAFF
TRBV19	TRBJ2-1	CASSRQGLALDEQFF
TRBV19	TRBJ2-7	CASSPQIYYEQYF
TRBV6-1	TRBJ2-1	CASSEVGDFSSYNEQFF
TRBV6-5	TRBJ2-3	CASSYGGGTTDTQYF
TRBV7-9	TRBJ1-1	CASSPGLGGNTEAFF
TRBV2	TRBJ1-4	CASSEYATNEKLFF
TRBV6-5	TRBJ2-1	CASSYSGNEQFF
TRBV28	TRBJ2-5	CASGLAGAVEETQYF
TRBV2	TRBJ2-1	CASSEAFRGGQGGSYNEQFF
TRBV29-1	TRBJ2-2	CSVEFRHANTGELFF